These T cell receptor beta chains were read from a single sample in a study of regulatory T cells in long-lasting Graves disease. MiXCR, run by TCRdb on the multiplex PCR reads, gives a single entry per CDR3 protein. The sample consists of hundreds of thousands of distinct CDR3 sequences, less than 25% of them appearing once. Sequencing used peripheral blood mononuclear cells (PBMCs), obtained when the disease was refractory, from a patient treated with antithyroid drugs. These receptors were taken from a female donor with Graves disease. Both conserved end residues are part of each CDR3. A D gene is named only where the DNA matches it firmly. Expanded clones are given a class, and other clones once, few, many or no size at all.

clone_size	j_call	v_call	d_call	cdr3_nt	cdr3_aa
.	TRBJ2-1	TRBV28	.	TGTGCCAGTCGGGACAGCAGGGGGGAGTTCTTC	CASRDSRGEFF
.	TRBJ1-3	TRBV5-1	TRBD1	TGCGCCAGCAGCTTGGCTCCAGGGGGCGCGGGAAACACCATATATTTT	CASSLAPGGAGNTIYF
.	TRBJ2-2	TRBV14	.	TGTGCCAGCAGCCAAGAAGGGCGTCGGAACACCGGGGAGCTGTTTTTT	CASSQEGRRNTGELFF
many	TRBJ2-7	TRBV2	TRBD1	TGTGCCAGCAGAGCCGGGACAGAGGTTTACGAGCAGTACTTC	CASRAGTEVYEQYF
.	TRBJ2-7	TRBV28	.	TGTGCCAGCAGCGTTGTCGGCGGATTATCCTACGAGCAGTACTTC	CASSVVGGLSYEQYF
few	TRBJ2-5	TRBV29-1	.	TGCAGCGTTGAGGGCGGGGAGTACCAAGAGACCCAGTACTTC	CSVEGGEYQETQYF
many	TRBJ2-7	TRBV27	.	TGTGCCAGCAGTTCGACGAGCTCCTACGAGCAGTACTTC	CASSSTSSYEQYF
few	TRBJ1-1	TRBV29-1	.	TGCAGCGTTGAAGGCCCGACCCCTGAAGCTTTCTTT	CSVEGPTPEAFF
many	TRBJ2-5	TRBV7-2	.	TGTGCCAGCAGCGAGGTGGGAGAGACCCAGTACTTC	CASSEVGETQYF
.	TRBJ1-6	TRBV18	TRBD1	TGTGCCAGCTCACCATCCGTGGGACAGCCGAATTCACCCCTCCACTTT	CASSPSVGQPNSPLHF
few	TRBJ1-5	TRBV20-1	.	TGCAGTGCTAGAACTAGTGGGGGGTTTAGCAATCAGCCCCAGCATTTT	CSARTSGGFSNQPQHF
.	TRBJ1-1	TRBV7-3	.	TGTGCCAGCAGCGCGGGTCTGGGAACTGAAGCTTTCTTT	CASSAGLGTEAFF